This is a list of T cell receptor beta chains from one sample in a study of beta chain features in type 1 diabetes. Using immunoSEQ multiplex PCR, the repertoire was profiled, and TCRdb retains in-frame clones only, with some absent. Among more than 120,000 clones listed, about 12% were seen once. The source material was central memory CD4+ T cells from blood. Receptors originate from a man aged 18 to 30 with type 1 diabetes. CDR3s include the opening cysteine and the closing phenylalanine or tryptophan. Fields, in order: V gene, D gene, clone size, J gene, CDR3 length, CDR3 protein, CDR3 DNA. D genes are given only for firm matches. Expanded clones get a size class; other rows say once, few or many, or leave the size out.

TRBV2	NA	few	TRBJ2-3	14	CASSRDGGTDTQYF	TGTGCCAGCAGTCGAGACGGGGGCACAGATACGCAGTATTTT
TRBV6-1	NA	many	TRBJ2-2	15	CASSFTTGNTGELFF	TGTGCCAGCAGCTTTACGACAGGGAACACCGGGGAGCTGTTTTTT
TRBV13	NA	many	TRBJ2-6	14	CASSFTSGANVLTF	TGTGCCAGCAGCTTCACCTCTGGGGCCAACGTCCTGACTTTC
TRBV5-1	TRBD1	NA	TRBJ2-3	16	CASSKTGQFFSDTQYF	TGCGCCAGCAGCAAGACGGGACAGTTCTTTTCAGATACGCAGTATTTT
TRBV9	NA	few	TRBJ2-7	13	CASSVATWGEQYF	TGTGCCAGCAGCGTAGCTACGTGGGGGGAGCAGTACTTC
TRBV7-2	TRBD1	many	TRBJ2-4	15	CASSEQGAAKNIQYF	TGTGCCAGCAGCGAACAGGGGGCTGCCAAAAACATTCAGTACTTC
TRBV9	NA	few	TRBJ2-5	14	CASSVGEHQETQYF	TGTGCCAGCAGCGTAGGTGAGCACCAAGAGACCCAGTACTTC
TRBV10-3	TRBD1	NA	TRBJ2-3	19	CAISGTGKSQSLGTDTQYF	TGTGCCATCAGTGGGACAGGGAAATCCCAATCCCTCGGCACAGATACGCAGTATTTT
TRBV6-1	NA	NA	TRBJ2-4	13	CASRQGGAVIQYF	TGTGCCAGCAGGCAGGGGGGGGCGGTCATTCAGTACTTC
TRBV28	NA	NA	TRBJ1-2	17	CASSSPDVIGTNYGYTF	TGTGCCAGCAGTTCGCCAGACGTGATCGGGACGAACTATGGCTACACCTTC
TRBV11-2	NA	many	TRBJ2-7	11	CASSSHYEQYF	TGTGCCAGCAGCTCCCATTACGAGCAGTACTTC
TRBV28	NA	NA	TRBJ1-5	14	CASSLQQSNQPQHF	TGTGCCAGCAGTTTACAACAGAGCAATCAGCCCCAGCATTTT
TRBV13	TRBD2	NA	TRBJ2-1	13	CASSSRLADEQFF	TGTGCCAGCAGCTCCAGACTAGCCGATGAGCAGTTCTTC
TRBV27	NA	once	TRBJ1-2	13	CASSLKGNYGYTF	TGTGCCAGCAGTTTAAAGGGTAACTATGGCTACACCTTC
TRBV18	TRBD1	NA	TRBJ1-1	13	CASSPTGVNEAFF	TGTGCCAGCTCCCCTACAGGGGTTAATGAAGCTTTCTTT
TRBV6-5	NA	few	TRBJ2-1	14	CASSPGAAANEQFF	TGTGCCAGCAGTCCGGGGGCCGCGGCGAATGAGCAGTTCTTC
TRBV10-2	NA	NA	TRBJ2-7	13	CASSEAGRDEQYF	TGCGCCAGCAGTGAGGCGGGGCGGGACGAGCAGTACTTC
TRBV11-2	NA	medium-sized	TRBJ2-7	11	CASSRGAEQYF	TGTGCCAGCAGCCGGGGGGCCGAGCAGTACTTC
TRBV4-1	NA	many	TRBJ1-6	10	CASGLSPLHF	TGCGCCAGCGGCTTATCACCCCTCCACTTT
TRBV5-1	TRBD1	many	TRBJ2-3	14	CASSPDRGTDTQYF	TGCGCCAGCAGCCCCGACAGGGGCACAGATACGCAGTATTTT
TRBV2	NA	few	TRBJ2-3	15	CASSERRGRTDTQYF	TGTGCCAGCAGTGAACGCAGGGGGAGGACAGATACGCAGTATTTT
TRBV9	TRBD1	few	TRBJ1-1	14	CASSGGDRGAGAFF	TGTGCCAGCAGCGGGGGAGACAGGGGCGCTGGAGCTTTCTTT
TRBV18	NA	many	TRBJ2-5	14	CASSSGHKQETQYF	TGTGCCAGCTCATCCGGACATAAACAAGAGACCCAGTACTTC
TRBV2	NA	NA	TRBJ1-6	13	CASMQENNSPLHF	TGTGCCAGCATGCAGGAGAATAATTCACCCCTCCACTTT
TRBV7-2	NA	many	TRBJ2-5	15	CASSSPTSPGETQYF	TGTGCCAGCAGCTCCCCGACTAGTCCGGGAGAGACCCAGTACTTC
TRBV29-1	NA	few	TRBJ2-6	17	CSVSRGTEYSGANVLTF	TGCAGCGTGAGTAGAGGGACGGAATACTCTGGGGCCAACGTCCTGACTTTC
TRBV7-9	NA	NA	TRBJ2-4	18	CASSSETPYSVAKNIQYF	TGTGCCAGCAGCTCGGAGACACCTTATTCCGTAGCCAAAAACATTCAGTACTTC
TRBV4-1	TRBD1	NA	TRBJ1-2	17	CASSQQPGQGMVYGYTF	TGCGCCAGCAGCCAACAACCGGGACAGGGGATGGTCTATGGCTACACCTTC
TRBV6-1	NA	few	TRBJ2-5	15	CASDTTSGTLETQYF	TGTGCCAGCGATACGACTAGTGGGACGCTGGAGACCCAGTACTTC
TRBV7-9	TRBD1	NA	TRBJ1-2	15	CASSLLGGAGYGYTF	TGTGCCAGCAGCTTACTAGGGGGCGCAGGGTACGGCTACACCTTC
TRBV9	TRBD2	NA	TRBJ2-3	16	CASSAAAGTSGDTQYF	TGTGCCAGCAGCGCGGCCGCCGGGACTAGCGGAGATACGCAGTATTTT
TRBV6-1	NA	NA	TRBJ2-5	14	CASSKGAVQETQYF	TGTGCCAGCTCCAAAGGGGCAGTACAAGAGACCCAGTACTTC
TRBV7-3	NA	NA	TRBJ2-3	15	CASSPSGASSDTQYF	TGTGCCAGCAGCCCGAGTGGGGCTAGTTCAGATACGCAGTATTTT
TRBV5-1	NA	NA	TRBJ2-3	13	CASSLVVTDTQYF	TGCGCCAGCAGCTTGGTGGTCACAGATACGCAGTATTTT
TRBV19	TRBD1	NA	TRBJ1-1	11	CASDRGTEAFF	TGTGCCAGTGACAGGGGCACTGAAGCTTTCTTT
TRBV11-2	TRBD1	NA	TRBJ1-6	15	CASSLVGRGYSPLHF	TGTGCCAGCAGCTTAGTGGGCAGGGGGTACTCACCCCTCCACTTT
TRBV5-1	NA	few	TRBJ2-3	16	CASSLAQSSGTDTQYF	TGCGCCAGCAGCTTGGCGCAGTCTAGCGGCACAGATACGCAGTATTTT
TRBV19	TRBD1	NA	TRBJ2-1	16	CASSIYPLTGGNEQFF	TGTGCCAGTAGTATATACCCCCTGACAGGGGGCAATGAGCAGTTCTTC
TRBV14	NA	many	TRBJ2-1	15	CASSQFSGQYNEQFF	TGTGCCAGCAGCCAATTCAGCGGGCAATACAATGAGCAGTTCTTC
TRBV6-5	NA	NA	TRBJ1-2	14	CASSYSRKGYGYTF	TGTGCCAGCAGTTACTCCCGGAAGGGCTATGGCTACACCTTC
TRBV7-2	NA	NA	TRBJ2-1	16	CASSPSRGAGYNEQFF	TGTGCCAGCAGCCCGAGTCGGGGGGCAGGCTACAATGAGCAGTTCTTC
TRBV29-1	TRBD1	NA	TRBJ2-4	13	CSASGQGTNIQYF	TGCAGCGCCTCGGGACAGGGGACAAACATTCAGTACTTC
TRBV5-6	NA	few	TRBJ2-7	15	CASSLEGTPRHEQYF	TGTGCCAGCAGCTTGGAGGGGACGCCGCGGCACGAGCAGTACTTC
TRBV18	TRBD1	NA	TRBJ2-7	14	CASSAGQGAYEQYF	TGTGCCAGCTCGGCTGGACAGGGGGCCTACGAGCAGTACTTC
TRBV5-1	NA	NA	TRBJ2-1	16	CASSSAVQGYYNEQFF	TGCGCCAGCAGCTCGGCTGTCCAGGGATACTACAATGAGCAGTTCTTC
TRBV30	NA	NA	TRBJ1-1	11	CASMNGYEAFF	TGTGCCTCCATGAACGGCTATGAAGCTTTCTTT